The present T cell receptor beta chain was sequenced within a study of blood T cells in healthy people across ages. Study-wide results and caveats: Significant beta diversity loss was already apparent by age roughly 38, declining roughly linearly.

The CDR3 is 13 residues long. Trimming removed 4 bases at V and 0 bases at J, with 6 bases between. Germline lookup yields CDR1 MNHEY and CDR2 SMNVEV (reference sequence). As regards this clonotype: What it binds is unknown.

Next came a second PCR, run for about 6 to 11 cycles, which used a sample-barcoded 5' primer along with a J-beta primer mix. TCRdb re-called the 5' RACE reads with MiXCR, one entry per CDR3 protein. The table has hundreds of thousands of distinct CDR3 sequences, roughly 25% seen once; the top ten hold under 9.5%. These records were also assigned to another study, of T cells of mothers and their children. That source adds: Both sample barcodes and 2-4 random nucleotides came from the M1S primer of the second PCR.

This clonotype was obtained from a boy younger than 18 in good health. The source material was blood. The chain links TRBV27 to TRBJ1-1; no clear D gene. The CDR3 reads CASSSAMNTEAFF. CDR3 nucleotide sequence: TGTGCCAGCAGTTCCGCGATGAACACTGAAGCTTTCTTT.